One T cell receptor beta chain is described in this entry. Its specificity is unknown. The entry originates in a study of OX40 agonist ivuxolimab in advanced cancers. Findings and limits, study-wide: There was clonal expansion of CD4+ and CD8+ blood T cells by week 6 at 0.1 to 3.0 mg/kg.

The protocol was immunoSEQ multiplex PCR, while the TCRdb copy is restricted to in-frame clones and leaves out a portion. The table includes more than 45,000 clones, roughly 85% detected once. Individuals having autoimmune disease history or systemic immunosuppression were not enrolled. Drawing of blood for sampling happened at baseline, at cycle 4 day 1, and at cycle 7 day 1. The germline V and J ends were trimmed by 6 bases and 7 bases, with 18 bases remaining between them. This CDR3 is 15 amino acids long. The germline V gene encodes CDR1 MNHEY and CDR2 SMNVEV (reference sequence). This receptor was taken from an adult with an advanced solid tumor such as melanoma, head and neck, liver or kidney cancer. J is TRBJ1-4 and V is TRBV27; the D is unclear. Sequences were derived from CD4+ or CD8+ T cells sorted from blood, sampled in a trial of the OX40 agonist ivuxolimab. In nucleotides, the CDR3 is TGTGCCAGCAGGCCCACCCTCAATCCAGGTGAAAAACTGTTTTTT. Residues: CASRPTLNPGEKLFF.